The 30 T cell receptor beta chains in this list originate from one sample, sequenced in a study of PD-1 blockade in classical Hodgkin lymphoma (TCRdb year 2020). Library method: the immunoSEQ multiplex PCR assay. The immuneACCESS repertoire file appears here via TCRdb, limited to in-frame rearrangements. These files lack a portion of the clones; in checked studies, under half of the deficit traces to unresolved V genes, and the cause of the others is not known. The sample table contains about 22,000 clones; only one count was recorded for less than 85% of them. The ten largest clones capture about 18% of the sample. Read against the paper, the sample's time point label means: cycle 2 day 1 (C2D1) of nivolumab. Every trial patient had relapsed following autologous stem cell transplantation, and prior brentuximab vedotin exposure was what differed among cohorts A, B and C. Specimen: peripheral blood mononuclear cells (PBMCs), collected before the second cycle of nivolumab. The receptors originated from a human donor with classical Hodgkin lymphoma.

The chain joins TRBV19 to TRBJ1-2, with D uncertain. CDR3 length equals 14 residues. CDR1 and CDR2 from the germline V gene are LNHDA and SQIVND (reference sequence). V lost 4 bases and J lost 4, with 13 bases in between. CDR3 loop: CASSTGRSLYGYTF. CDR3 DNA: TGTGCCAGTAGTACTGGCAGGTCTCTCTATGGCTACACCTTC.

The V and J genes are TRBV18 and TRBJ2-3; 9 bases line up with TRBD2. Germline lookup yields CDR1 KGHSH and CDR2 LQKENI. This CDR3 is built from 16 residues. J was trimmed by 10 bases and V by 1 base; bases with no gene match: 12. The CDR3 DNA sequence: TGTGCCAGCTCACCACGGAGCGGGAGGTTCCCTAGCGCGCAGTATTTT. It encodes CASSPRSGRFPSAQYF.

The chain links TRBV6-5 to TRBJ2-1, with no clear D. The CDR3 totals 15 residues. With 0 bases removed from V and 7 bases from J, the gap between germline ends came to 13 bases. CDR1 is MNHEY and CDR2 is SVGAGI in the germline V gene. DNA for the CDR3: TGTGCCAGCAGTTACTCGAACCTAGTATCGAATGAGCAGTTCTTC. It yields the protein CASSYSNLVSNEQFF.

The chain employs TRBV19 and TRBJ2-5; tentatively, D is TRBD1 or TRBD2 (5 bases each). Germline values: CDR1 LNHDA, CDR2 SQIVND (reference sequence). V was clipped by 4 bases and J by 5 bases, with 11 bases between them. The CDR3 extends over 13 amino acids. For the CDR3, the DNA is TGTGCCAGTAGTAGGGACCGCGGCGAGACCCAGTACTTC. This translates into CASSRDRGETQYF.

The gene calls are TRBV9 and TRBJ2-1; D is undetermined. The V and J ends lost 3 bases and 0 bases respectively, with 13 bases between them. Germline CDR1 and CDR2: SGDLS and YYNGEE. CDR3 size: 16 residues. CDR3 DNA: TGTGCCAGCAGCGGCGGTAGGGTCAACTCCTACAATGAGCAGTTCTTC. Translated, it gives CASSGGRVNSYNEQFF.

This clone has a handful of counts. This chain joins TRBV6-1 and TRBJ1-2; D is unresolved. This CDR3 contains 15 residues. The germline V gene encodes CDR1 MNHNS and CDR2 SASEGT. Trimming stripped 6 bases from V and 4 bases from J, with 18 bases between. CDR3 region: CASRPNGVTPYGYTF. CDR3 coding DNA: TGTGCCAGCAGACCGAACGGGGTGACTCCCTATGGCTACACCTTC.

V gene TRBV27 combines with J gene TRBJ1-1; D is unclear. The CDR3 contains 13 residues. Germline CDR1 MNHEY, CDR2 SMNVEV (reference sequence). The ends were cut back, 3 bases at V and 1 base at J, with 6 bases in the middle. The CDR3 reads CASSFKRNTEAFF. The CDR3 DNA reads as TGTGCCAGCAGTTTCAAACGGAACACTGAAGCTTTCTTT.

J is TRBJ2-4 and V is TRBV28; no definite D call. The CDR3 covers 13 residues. V was cut by 4 bases and J by 9 bases, with 13 bases left in between. Per germline, CDR1 MDHEN and CDR2 SYDVKM. As DNA, the CDR3 is TGTGCCAGCAGTTCTCCCCTATGGAGCATTCAGTACTTC. The encoded protein is CASSSPLWSIQYF.

This clone was counted a few times. The chain carries TRBV13 and TRBJ2-5; unclear D gene. This CDR3 has 11 amino acids. V lost 8 bases and J 5 bases, leaving 9 bases between the germline ends. Germline V gene lookup returns CDR1 PRHDT and CDR2 FYEKMQ (reference sequence). CDR3 bases: TGTGCCAGCGGACGAGTGGAGACCCAGTACTTC. Its protein is CASGRVETQYF. The full variable domain, its missing parts supplied by reference TRBV13 and TRBJ2-5, is AAGVIQSPRHLIKEKRETATLKCYPIPRHDTVYWYQQGPGQDPQFLISFYEKMQSDKGSIPDRFSAQQFSDYHSELNMSSLELGDSALYFCASGRVETQYFGPGTRLLVL.

The chain links TRBV28 to TRBJ1-2; the D gene is possibly TRBD1 (6 bases). Germline V gives CDR1 MDHEN, CDR2 SYDVKM. The CDR3 totals 13 residues. Trimming pared 5 bases from V and 1 base from J, leaving 8 bases between. This CDR3 reads CASSRQVNYGYTF. The CDR3, as DNA: TGTGCCAGCAGTCGACAGGTTAACTATGGCTACACCTTC.

The V and J genes are TRBV27 and TRBJ2-1; no clear D gene. The germline gives CDR1 MNHEY, CDR2 SMNVEV (reference sequence). V dropped 5 bases and J dropped 9 bases, with 20 bases sitting between them. The CDR3 totals 15 residues. CDR3 in DNA: TGTGCCAGCAGTCCCCGTGAGGACGGTCGAGCTGAGCAGTTCTTC. It encodes CASSPREDGRAEQFF.

The rearrangement joins TRBV9 to TRBJ2-1; TRBD2 might be the D (6 bases). The ends were cut back, 0 bases at V and 9 bases at J, with 13 bases in the middle. Germline CDR1 and CDR2: SGDLS and YYNGEE. The CDR3 is 14 residues long. The CDR3 nucleotides are TGTGCCAGCAGCGTAGCTGCGGGGCGGGCTGAGCAGTTCTTC. It encodes CASSVAAGRAEQFF.

The count of this clone is one. V usage is TRBV7-2 and J usage is TRBJ2-2, with 11 bases that match TRBD2. Germline loops: CDR1 SGHTA, CDR2 FQGNSA. This CDR3 spans 15 amino acids. The V segment lost 2 bases and the J segment 5 bases; nucleotides outside the gene matches: 1. The CDR3 DNA reads as TGTGCCAGCAGCTTATTAGCGGGAGGGACCGGGGAGCTGTTTTTT. Translating it yields CASSLLAGGTGELFF.

The genes are TRBV28 and TRBJ2-1, with 14 bases aligning to TRBD2. Germline-derived CDR1 and CDR2 are MDHEN and SYDVKM. There are 15 residues in the CDR3. J gave up 8 bases and V 4 bases, and 4 bases lay outside the gene matches. The CDR3 DNA is TGTGCCAGCAGTTCCGGGACTAGCGGGAGAGATGAGCAGTTCTTC. Translation: CASSSGTSGRDEQFF. Combining the CDR3 with reference TRBV28 and TRBJ2-1 gives the whole variable domain DVKVTQSSRYLVKRTGEKVFLECVQDMDHENMFWYRQDPGLGLRLIYFSYDVKMKEKGDIPEGYSVSREKKERFSLILESASTNQTSMYLCASSSGTSGRDEQFFGPGTRLTVL.

This clone was found a few times. The chain uses TRBV6-1 and TRBJ2-3, with 7 bases aligning to TRBD1. The CDR3 is 15 residues long. Germline values: CDR1 MNHNS, CDR2 SASEGT. Unmatched junction bases numbered 8, after V lost 4 bases and J lost 4 bases. In DNA, the CDR3 is TGTGCCAGCAGTGCCATTACAGGGGCAGCAGATACGCAGTATTTT. Protein product: CASSAITGAADTQYF.

The V and J genes are TRBV18 and TRBJ2-3; no clear D. V was clipped by 3 bases and J by 1 base, with 8 bases between them. Germline lookup yields CDR1 KGHSH and CDR2 LQKENI. The CDR3 loop spans 14 amino acids. CDR3 region: CASSPWQRTDTQYF. The CDR3 DNA reads as TGTGCCAGCTCACCCTGGCAGCGCACAGATACGCAGTATTTT.

CDR3 in amino acids: CASSFTTGVGETQYF. CDR3 nucleotide sequence: TGCGCCAGCAGCTTCACTACCGGGGTAGGAGAGACCCAGTACTTC. The chain links TRBV5-1 to TRBJ2-5; a weak D match, TRBD2 (5 bases). This CDR3 is 15 amino acids long. Germline CDR1 SGHRS, CDR2 YFSETQ. Deletions cut 2 bases from V and 4 bases from J, with 15 bases between.

The rearrangement links TRBV27 to TRBJ2-1; 9 bases fit TRBD1. The V segment lost 5 bases and the J segment 0 bases; nucleotides outside the gene matches: 14. The CDR3 is 19 amino acids. CDR1 MNHEY and CDR2 SMNVEV come from the germline V gene (reference sequence). CDR3 protein: CASSPGQGQRLSSYNEQFF. In DNA form, the CDR3 reads TGTGCCAGCAGTCCAGGACAGGGGCAAAGATTAAGCTCCTACAATGAGCAGTTCTTC.

In its sample, this clone was seen a few times. The genes are TRBV6-1 and TRBJ2-3, with TRBD2 as a possible D gene (7 bases). V dropped 8 bases and J dropped 4 bases, with 16 bases sitting between them. Germline lookup yields CDR1 MNHNS and CDR2 SASEGT. The CDR3 has 14 amino acids. The CDR3 sequence: CASGGAGFSDTQYF. The CDR3 nucleotides are TGTGCCAGCGGGGGGGCAGGGTTTTCAGATACGCAGTATTTT.

CDR3 DNA: TGTGCCAGCAGCCCTCGAGGAGCGGGAGGGGTCTCCTACGAGCAGTACTTC. Translating it yields CASSPRGAGGVSYEQYF. The genes are TRBV5-8 and TRBJ2-7; TRBD2 matches 10 bases. The CDR3 has 17 residues. V dropped 4 bases and J dropped 0; count of bases not matched to a gene: 10. Germline V lookup: CDR1 SGHTS, CDR2 YDEGEE.

The chain is built from TRBV5-1 and TRBJ2-2, with a weak D call TRBD1 (6 bases). V gave up 4 bases and J gave up 0 bases, with 10 bases separating them. Germline V gene data show CDR1 as SGHRS and CDR2 as YFSETQ. CDR3 size: 15 residues. This CDR3 reads CASSPNRANTGELFF. The CDR3 bases are TGCGCCAGCAGCCCTAACAGGGCGAACACCGGGGAGCTGTTTTTT.

The chain joins TRBV6-1 to TRBJ2-7; possibly TRBD2 for D (5 bases). The V and J ends lost 5 bases and 6 bases respectively, with 17 bases between them. The germline CDR1 and CDR2 sequences are MNHNS and SASEGT. The CDR3 loop spans 14 amino acids. CDR3 sequence reads: CASSRQWESGEQYF. The CDR3 DNA reads as TGTGCCAGCAGTAGACAATGGGAGTCGGGCGAGCAGTACTTC.

V gene TRBV19 combines with J gene TRBJ1-5; 10 bases agree with TRBD1. The CDR3 covers 16 residues. Germline assignment: CDR1 LNHDA and CDR2 SQIVND (reference sequence). J lost 2 bases, V lost 5 bases, and 6 bases had no gene match. The CDR3 DNA reads TGTGCCAGTAGTGAGACCGGGACAGGGGGCAATCAGCCCCAGCATTTT. The encoded protein is CASSETGTGGNQPQHF.

V usage is TRBV5-1 and J usage is TRBJ1-1; D not certain. V was pared by 0 bases and J by 0 bases, with 6 bases between. The germline gives CDR1 SGHRS, CDR2 YFSETQ. The CDR3 covers 14 residues. The CDR3: CASSLGAVNTEAFF. CDR3 nucleotides: TGCGCCAGCAGCTTGGGTGCGGTGAACACTGAAGCTTTCTTT.

A single count supports this clone. This rearrangement joins TRBV28 to TRBJ1-1, with TRBD1 matching 7 bases. The CDR3 is 13 amino acids. Unmatched junction bases numbered 4, after V lost 4 bases and J lost 5 bases. Germline V gives CDR1 MDHEN, CDR2 SYDVKM. The CDR3 loop is CASSSTGRTEAFF. The CDR3 DNA sequence: TGTGCCAGCAGTTCGACAGGGAGGACTGAAGCTTTCTTT.

The gene calls are TRBV5-5 and TRBJ2-6; D unclear. The germline CDR1 and CDR2 sequences are SGHKS and YYEKEE (reference sequence). V lost 0 bases and J 0 bases, leaving 4 bases between the germline ends. There are 15 residues in the CDR3. CDR3 protein: CASSLVLSGANVLTF. The CDR3, as DNA: TGTGCCAGCAGCTTGGTGCTCTCTGGGGCCAACGTCCTGACTTTC.

This clone turned up a few times. V gene TRBV9 combines with J gene TRBJ2-1; D might be TRBD2 (6 bases). CDR3 length: 12 amino acids. Germline values: CDR1 SGDLS, CDR2 YYNGEE. The germline V and J ends were trimmed by 4 bases and 9 bases, with 11 bases remaining between them. The CDR3 here is CASSFRLGEQFF. The CDR3 DNA reads as TGTGCCAGCAGCTTTCGACTAGGTGAGCAGTTCTTC.

The chain employs TRBV7-9 and TRBJ2-7; unclear D gene. In germline, CDR1 is SEHNR, CDR2 FQNEAQ (reference sequence). The CDR3 is 16 amino acids. Trimming removed 3 bases at V and 5 bases at J, with 20 bases between. The CDR3 bases are TGTGCCAGCAGCTTGGGTTTTGACAACAAACTCCACGAGCAGTACTTC. This codes for CASSLGFDNKLHEQYF.

The chain recombines TRBV6-1 with TRBJ2-2; 11 bases agree with TRBD2. The CDR3 consists of 17 residues. Trimming at V came to 3 bases and at J to 7 bases, leaving 10 bases not matched to a gene. Germline values: CDR1 MNHNS, CDR2 SASEGT. CDR3 sequence: CASSDYRLAGSIGELFF. The DNA for the CDR3 is TGTGCCAGCAGTGACTACAGACTAGCGGGATCTATCGGGGAGCTGTTTTTT.

This rearrangement joins TRBV6-4 to TRBJ1-1, with 7 bases aligning to TRBD1. Germline V gene data show CDR1 as MRHNA and CDR2 as SNTAGT. V lost 5 bases, J lost 4 bases, and 4 bases stayed unmatched. CDR3 length equals 13 residues. DNA of the CDR3: TGTGCCAGCAGTCGACGACAGGGCACTGAAGCTTTCTTT. Protein product: CASSRRQGTEAFF.